This T cell receptor beta chain derives from a study of control samples from healthy donors and cancer patients. CDR1 is SGHTA and CDR2 is FQGNSA in the germline V gene. The CDR3 has 14 residues. The V gene lost 5 bases and the J gene lost 8 bases, with 18 bases spanning the gap. Libraries were prepared by immunoSEQ multiplex PCR; TCRdb keeps only in-frame clonotypes and omits some of them. The table includes 85,000 to 100,000 clones, 93% detected once. This chain connects TRBV7-2 to TRBJ1-2; weak D call: TRBD1 (5 bases). The specimen sequenced was blood. The TCR comes from a man aged 18-30 years in good health. CDR3 nucleotides: TGTGCCAGCAGCCGCGGGACGGACGGACGAGGCTACACCTTC. Its protein is CASSRGTDGRGYTF.